This paragraph reports one TCR beta chain. This sample stems from a study of blood T cell repertoires in COVID-19. Assay used: immunoSEQ multiplex PCR; TCRdb lists only in-frame clones, some missing. The sample carries 45,000 to 65,000 clones, roughly 90% recorded once. Germline CDR1 LNHDA, CDR2 SQIVND (reference sequence). Trimming removed 2 bases from V and 9 bases from J; junction bases left unmatched: 7. This CDR3 region has 14 residues. This rearrangement joins TRBV19 to TRBJ1-2; 9 bases match TRBD1. The sequence was obtained from a man older than 75 with active or convalescent COVID-19. Source material: peripheral blood. The CDR3 reads CASSIPRTGVRYTF. CDR3 sequence (DNA): TGTGCCAGTAGTATACCCAGGACAGGGGTGCGCTACACCTTC.